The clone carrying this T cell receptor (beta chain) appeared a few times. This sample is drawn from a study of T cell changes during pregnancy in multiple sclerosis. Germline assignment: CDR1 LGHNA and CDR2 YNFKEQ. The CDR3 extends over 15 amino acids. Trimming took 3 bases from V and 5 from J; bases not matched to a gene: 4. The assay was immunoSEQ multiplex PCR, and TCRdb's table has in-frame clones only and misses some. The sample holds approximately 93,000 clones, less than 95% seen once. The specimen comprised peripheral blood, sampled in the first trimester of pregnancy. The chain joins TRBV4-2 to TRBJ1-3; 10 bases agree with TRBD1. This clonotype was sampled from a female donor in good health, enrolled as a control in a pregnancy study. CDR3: CASSHGQGGRNTIYF. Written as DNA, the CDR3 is TGTGCCAGCAGCCACGGACAGGGGGGTAGAAACACCATATATTTT.